Below are 22 T cell receptor beta chains sequenced from a single sample in a study of cytomegalovirus exposure and HLA in healthy donors. Use of 60 Vbeta and 13 Jbeta primers characterized the PCR. Profiling relied on immunoSEQ multiplex PCR, and the TCRdb table lists in-frame clones only, not all of them. Here the sample spans over 70,000 clones, less than 85% being singletons. Input material: PBMCs. These receptors were obtained from a woman in her 50s in good health and CMV-seropositive.

This clone showed up just a few times. Other nucleotide sequences in the sample specify the same CDR3. This chain links TRBV30 with TRBJ1-6; possible D gene TRBD1, 5 bases. The V gene's germline CDR1 is GTSNPN and CDR2 SVGIG (reference sequence). This CDR3 has 14 residues. V lost 4 bases and J 4 bases, leaving 11 bases between the germline ends. CDR3 sequence (DNA): TGTGCCTGGACGGGGGGTTCATATAATTCACCCCTCCACTTT. Translation: CAWTGGSYNSPLHF.

The chain recombines TRBV30 with TRBJ1-6; a possible D gene is TRBD1 (5 bases). Germline assignment: CDR1 GTSNPN and CDR2 SVGIG (reference sequence). The ends were cut back, 1 base at V and 8 bases at J, with 15 bases in the middle. The CDR3 consists of 15 residues. The CDR3 loop is CAWSAKQTGDSPLHF. The CDR3, as DNA: TGTGCCTGGAGTGCTAAACAAACGGGGGATTCACCCCTCCACTTT.

The chain couples TRBV9 to TRBJ1-6; tentatively, D is TRBD1 (5 bases). The ends were cut back, 2 bases at V and 8 bases at J, with 11 bases in the middle. Germline assignment: CDR1 SGDLS and CDR2 YYNGEE. CDR3 length equals 14 residues. CDR3 DNA: TGTGCCAGCAGCGTTTCCAGGGATGATTCACCCCTCCACTTT. Protein sequence: CASSVSRDDSPLHF.

This clone came up once. The rearrangement links TRBV28 to TRBJ1-5, with D possibly matching TRBD1 (6 bases). CDR1 and CDR2 from the germline V gene are MDHEN and SYDVKM. The CDR3 has 16 residues. V shed 4 bases and J shed 3 bases, with 16 bases lying between them. CDR3 in amino acids: CASSSNSGDLNQPQHF. DNA for the CDR3: TGTGCCAGCAGTTCAAACTCAGGGGATCTCAATCAGCCCCAGCATTTT.

The chain has TRBV7-2 and TRBJ1-1; D uncertain. The V gene's germline CDR1 is SGHTA and CDR2 FQGNSA. Trimming cost V 6 bases and J 1 base, with 9 bases left between them. This CDR3 is built from 13 residues. CDR3 DNA sequence: TGTGCCAGCAGGCTAATTTCGAACACTGAAGCTTTCTTT. Amino acid sequence: CASRLISNTEAFF.

This clone was seen a handful of times. This chain links TRBV4-3 with TRBJ1-1, with D possibly matching TRBD1 (5 bases). The length of the CDR3 is 14 residues. CDR1 and CDR2 from the germline V gene are LGHNA and YSLEER. V dropped 5 bases and J dropped 4 bases, with 14 bases sitting between them. DNA of the CDR3: TGCGCCAGCAGCTTGTCCCAGGGATCCACTGAAGCTTTCTTT. It translates to CASSLSQGSTEAFF.

V and J are TRBV5-1 and TRBJ2-1; 11 nucleotides match TRBD2. The CDR3 contains 17 residues. Trimming at V came to 1 base and at J to 6 bases, leaving 9 bases not matched to a gene. In germline, CDR1 is SGHRS, CDR2 YFSETQ. DNA for the CDR3: TGCGCCAGCAGCTTGACCCAGACTAGCGGGATATCCAATGAGCAGTTCTTC. Residues: CASSLTQTSGISNEQFF.

The rearrangement links TRBV4-3 to TRBJ2-1, with 12 nucleotides matching TRBD2. Germline V lookup: CDR1 LGHNA, CDR2 YSLEER. V gave up 0 bases and J gave up 2 bases; unmatched junction bases: 8. The CDR3 is 19 residues long. In nucleotides, the CDR3 is TGCGCCAGCAGCCAAGAGACAGGGAGACTAGCGGGAGCCTACAATGAGCAGTTCTTC. As protein: CASSQETGRLAGAYNEQFF.

The V call is TRBV2, the J call TRBJ1-5, with D tentatively TRBD1 (6 bases). The germline gives CDR1 SNHLY, CDR2 FYNNEI. V gave up 5 bases and J gave up 0 bases, with 11 bases separating them. The CDR3 contains 15 residues. The CDR3: CASSQDSLSNQPQHF. For the CDR3, the DNA is TGTGCCAGCAGTCAGGACAGCCTTAGCAATCAGCCCCAGCATTTT.

CDR3 in amino acids: CAWSDRRFYEQYF. In DNA, the CDR3 is TGTGCCTGGTCAGACAGGAGATTCTACGAGCAGTACTTC. The V call is TRBV30, the J call TRBJ2-5; D is perhaps TRBD1 (6 bases). The closer fit of TRBJ2-7 to the DNA end suggests the J call may be wrong. The V gene's germline CDR1 is GTSNPN and CDR2 SVGIG (reference sequence). The CDR3 loop spans 13 amino acids.

In this sample, this clone turned up once. The genes are TRBV9 and TRBJ1-1; maybe TRBD1 (6 bases). V dropped 2 bases and J dropped 3 bases, with 14 bases sitting between them. The CDR3 length is 15 residues. Germline V CDR1 and CDR2: SGDLS, YYNGEE. The CDR3 sequence is CASSVGRQDHTEAFF. CDR3 sequence (DNA): TGTGCCAGCAGCGTTGGGCGACAGGACCACACTGAAGCTTTCTTT.

This rearrangement joins TRBV6-5 to TRBJ1-5; the D gene is possibly TRBD1 (5 bases). The CDR3 loop spans 16 amino acids. V lost 2 bases, J lost 4 bases, and 15 bases lay in between. Germline lookup yields CDR1 MNHEY and CDR2 SVGAGI. Here the CDR3 DNA reads TGTGCCAGCAGTTACCTACAAGCAGGGTGGAATCAGCCCCAGCATTTT. Translated: CASSYLQAGWNQPQHF.

This clone was counted a few times. The chain links TRBV4-1 to TRBJ1-5; 9 bases are a match to TRBD1. The germline V gene encodes CDR1 MGHRA and CDR2 YSYEKL. The length of the CDR3 is 14 residues. The J segment lost 5 bases and the V segment lost 4 bases, leaving 3 bases of the junction unmatched. CDR3 in amino acids: CASSPGTGHQPQHF. The CDR3 DNA is TGCGCCAGCAGCCCCGGGACAGGGCATCAGCCCCAGCATTTT.

The chain is built from TRBV5-8 and TRBJ1-1; 9 bases line up with TRBD1. Germline V gene lookup returns CDR1 SGHTS and CDR2 YDEGEE. This CDR3 has 15 amino acids. With 1 base clipped from V and 5 bases from J, the junction kept 6 bases outside the gene matches. The CDR3 loop reads CASSLSPGTGTEAFF. The CDR3 DNA follows: TGTGCCAGCAGCTTGAGTCCCGGGACAGGGACTGAAGCTTTCTTT.

This rearrangement joins TRBV5-6 to TRBJ1-4, with D tentatively TRBD1 (5 bases). From germline, CDR1 is SGHDT and CDR2 YYEEEE. V lost 0 bases and J lost 3, with 9 bases in between. This CDR3 contains 15 residues. The CDR3 reads CASSLARGANEKLFF. The CDR3 coding sequence is TGTGCCAGCAGCTTGGCCCGGGGGGCTAATGAAAAACTGTTTTTT.

V gene TRBV2 combines with J gene TRBJ2-2; TRBD2 might be the D (6 bases). The CDR3 is made up of 16 amino acids. Germline V lookup: CDR1 SNHLY, CDR2 FYNNEI. V dropped 5 bases and J dropped 2 bases, with 15 bases sitting between them. In DNA form, the CDR3 reads TGTGCCAGCAGTAACACTGGAGGGGCTAACACCGGGGAGCTGTTTTTT. Translation: CASSNTGGANTGELFF.

V usage is TRBV6-5 and J usage is TRBJ1-1; D remains unclear. This CDR3 comprises 14 residues. Germline V CDR1 and CDR2: MNHEY, SVGAGI. V was clipped by 8 bases and J by 6 bases, with 19 bases between them. The CDR3 DNA follows: TGTGCCAGCTCCAAGAGGGATGGGAGGTCTGAAGCTTTCTTT. It encodes CASSKRDGRSEAFF.

The chain is built from TRBV5-1 and TRBJ2-1; tentative D call: TRBD2 (6 bases). The CDR3 is 15 residues long. V lost 6 bases to trimming and J lost 0 bases, with 13 bases between them. Germline lookup yields CDR1 SGHRS and CDR2 YFSETQ. The CDR3 nucleotides read TGCGCCAGCACCCGGGACTCGAGCTCCTACAATGAGCAGTTCTTC. It is translated as CASTRDSSSYNEQFF. Combining the CDR3 with reference TRBV5-1 and TRBJ2-1 gives the whole variable domain KAGVTQTPRYLIKTRGQQVTLSCSPISGHRSVSWYQQTPGQGLQFLFEYFSETQRNKGNFPGRFSGRQFSNSRSEMNVSTLELGDSALYLCASTRDSSSYNEQFFGPGTRLTVL.

The V gene is TRBV5-4, the J gene TRBJ1-1, with 9 bases fitting TRBD1. J lost 4 bases, V lost 2 bases, and 6 bases had no gene match. Per germline, CDR1 SGHNT and CDR2 YYREEE (reference sequence). CDR3 length: 15 residues. CDR3 residues: CASSFKTGGITEAFF. The CDR3 coding sequence is TGTGCCAGCAGCTTTAAGACAGGGGGGATCACTGAAGCTTTCTTT.

This clone was counted between two and nine times. This rearrangement joins TRBV7-8 to TRBJ1-1; the D is unclear. V gave up 0 bases and J gave up 4 bases, with 15 bases separating them. The CDR3 length is 16 residues. Germline V gene lookup returns CDR1 SGHVS and CDR2 FQNEAQ. The CDR3 region is CASSLARALTSTEAFF. The CDR3 DNA reads as TGTGCCAGCAGCTTAGCGAGGGCTCTTACTAGCACTGAAGCTTTCTTT.

The V and J genes are TRBV28 and TRBJ2-7; no firm D call. This CDR3 spans 13 amino acids. Looked up from germline, CDR1 is MDHEN and CDR2 is SYDVKM. Between the trimmed V and J ends, which lost 7 bases and 3 bases, there was a span of 13 bases. The CDR3 here is CASTAETIYEQYF. The CDR3 DNA sequence: TGTGCCAGCACCGCAGAAACCATCTACGAGCAGTACTTC.

V is TRBV4-2 and J is TRBJ2-1; 8 bases match TRBD2. J was trimmed by 4 bases and V by 1 base; bases with no gene match: 6. Germline-derived CDR1 and CDR2 are LGHNA and YNFKEQ. CDR3 size: 16 residues. The CDR3 loop is CASSQVGASGYNEQFF. As DNA, the CDR3 is TGTGCCAGCAGCCAAGTAGGGGCTAGCGGGTACAATGAGCAGTTCTTC.